The TCR beta chain described here comes from a study of CD8+ T cells in alopecia areata (dated by TCRdb to 2017 to 2018). The study in broad terms: Skin from C3H/HeJ donors aged about 6-12 months with spontaneous alopecia was grafted onto female C3H/HeJ recipients aged roughly 6-10 weeks. High-throughput TCRbeta sequencing was used to examine T cell clonal expansion in alopecia areata in both the C3H/HeJ mouse model and human patients. On the human side, TCRbeta sequencing was run on scalp tissue and on sorted CD4+ and CD8+ peripheral blood T cells from healthy controls and from alopecia areata patients with either patchy or totalis/universalis disease. Clonality in the scalp was compared among normal scalp (n=4), patchy alopecia areata scalp (n=8), and alopecia totalis/universalis scalp (n=8). RNA was extracted with the PAXgene miRNA kit for fixed scalp, the miRNeasy kit for PBMCs, and the RNeasy kit for mouse skin. immunoSEQ multiplex PCR using 35 Vbeta forward primers and 13 Jbeta reverse primers was used to amplify TCRbeta CDR3 regions.

The junction shows trimming of 5 bases on V and 2 bases on J, plus 5 bases between the germline ends. Measured from the cysteine to the phenylalanine, the CDR3 is 11 residues long. Part of the CDR3 DNA is given, 21 bases translated from base 1. Based on the germline V gene, the CDR1 and CDR2 sequences are NNHDY and SYVADS. What the authors observed across the whole study: Resident alphabeta T cells in normal human skin are also sequenced, complicating scalp TCR repertoire analysis, unlike mouse skin dominated by gammadelta T cells. Lesional scalp, especially in alopecia totalis/universalis, showed higher clonality and more expanded CD8+ clones than normal scalp, suggesting antigenic drive. Compared with mice, TCR sequences shared between patients were less clear, possibly partly because of HLA diversity across the patient population.

In the case of this clone: It has no known antigen specificity. Note that gene names and germline sequences for this receptor are mouse ones. The read ends 4 residues before the CDR3 terminus; that terminus is restored from the germline J gene.

Library construction relied on the immunoSEQ multiplex PCR assay. To provide template for TCR sequencing, every sample had RNA extracted and reverse transcribed into cDNA. SuperScript III was used for first-strand cDNA synthesis, primed with a 2:1 mix of oligo-dT and random hexamers. A synthetic immune receptor repertoire was used to gauge amplification bias, and whatever bias remained was removed computationally. Libraries were sequenced on Illumina HiSeq with 60 bp reads covering the CDR3, read from J toward V. On the authors' methods: Raw reads were preprocessed to remove errors, and CDR3 was defined by IMGT conventions from the conserved cysteine to phenylalanine. Clonality was computed as 1 minus the Shannon entropy, with the entropy normalized by log2 of the number of productive unique TCRs. Scalp TCRbeta sequences were cross-referenced with sorted blood CD4 and CD8 repertoires so that the CD4 or CD8 identity of scalp clones could be inferred. TCRdb mirrors the immuneACCESS table, restricted to in-frame sequences. Some clones are absent from its copies; in checked studies, under half trace to an unresolved V gene, and the reason for the others is unknown. The V and J calls and clone size were taken over from that table, and D and trimming were inferred from the DNA. Here the sample lists around 100,000 clones, none seen once only. The top ten clonotypes cover around a fifth of the sample.

The sequenced material came from lesional skin. The TCR comes from a C3H/HeJ mouse with alopecia areata. The MHC haplotype found in this strain is H2-k. This receptor chain uses TRBV13-3 and TRBJ2-7; a confident D gene designation cannot be given. The CDR3 loop reads CASRTTYEQYF. CDR3 DNA (partial): TGTGCCAGCAGAACAACCTAT.